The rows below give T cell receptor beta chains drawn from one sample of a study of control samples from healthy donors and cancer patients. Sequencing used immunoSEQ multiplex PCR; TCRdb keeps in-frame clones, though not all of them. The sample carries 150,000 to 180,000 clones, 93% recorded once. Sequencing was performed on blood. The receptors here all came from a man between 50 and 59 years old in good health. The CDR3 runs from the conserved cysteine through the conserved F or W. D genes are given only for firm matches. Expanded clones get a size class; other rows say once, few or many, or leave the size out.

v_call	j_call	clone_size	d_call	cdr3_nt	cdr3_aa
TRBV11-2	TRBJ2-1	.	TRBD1	TGTGCCAGCAGACCCCTCAGGGGGCGAGGCAATGAGCAGTTCTTC	CASRPLRGRGNEQFF
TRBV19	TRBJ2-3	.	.	TGTGCCAGTAGTATGGCTCGGGAGCGGCTCACAGATACGCAGTATTTT	CASSMARERLTDTQYF
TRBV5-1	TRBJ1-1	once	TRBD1	TGCGCCAGCAGCTGGGACAGGGGGTCGAACACTGAAGCTTTCTTT	CASSWDRGSNTEAFF
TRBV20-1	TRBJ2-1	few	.	TGCAGTGCTTCAAATAATGAGCAGTTCTTC	CSASNNEQFF
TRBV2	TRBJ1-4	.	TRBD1	TGTGCCAGCAGACGGACAGGGGGGAGGACTAATGAAAAACTGTTTTTT	CASRRTGGRTNEKLFF
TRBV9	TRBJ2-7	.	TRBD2	TGTGCCAGCAGCGTAGAGGGACTAGTAGGGATTGGCGAGCAGTACTTC	CASSVEGLVGIGEQYF
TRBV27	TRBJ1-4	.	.	TGTGCCAGCAGTTTACTAAATGGTGAAAAACTGTTTTTT	CASSLLNGEKLFF
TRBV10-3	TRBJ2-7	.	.	TGTGCCATCAGTGAGGCTTATTCCTACGAGCAGTACTTC	CAISEAYSYEQYF
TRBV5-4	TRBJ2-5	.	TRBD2	TGTGCCAGCAGTTACGGAGGGAGCCCAGCGGGAGAACGGGGGGAGACCCAGTACTTC	CASSYGGSPAGERGETQYF
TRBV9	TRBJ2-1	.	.	TGTGCCAGCAGCGTAGCAGGGTACAACAATGAGCAGTTCTTC	CASSVAGYNNEQFF
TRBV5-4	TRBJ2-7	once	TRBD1	TGTGCCAGCAGCCTTCGACAGGGGGGAGAGCAGTACTTC	CASSLRQGGEQYF
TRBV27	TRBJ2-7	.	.	TGTGCCAGCAGTTCTTCCAAGGCCGGGACAAGGCCCTACGAGCAGTACTTC	CASSSSKAGTRPYEQYF
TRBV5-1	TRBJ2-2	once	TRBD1	TGCGCCAGCAGAATAGGGACAGAGAACACCGGGGAGCTGTTTTTT	CASRIGTENTGELFF
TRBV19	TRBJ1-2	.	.	TGTGCCAGTAGTATAGATGGCAATGCTCCTAACTATGGCTACACCTTC	CASSIDGNAPNYGYTF
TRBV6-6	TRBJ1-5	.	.	TGTGCCAGCAGTTACGCGGAATATAGCAATCAGCCCCAGCATTTT	CASSYAEYSNQPQHF
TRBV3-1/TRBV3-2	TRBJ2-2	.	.	TGTGCCACCAGATATGTCAGGGGAGACACCGGGGAGCTGTTTTTT	CATRYVRGDTGELFF
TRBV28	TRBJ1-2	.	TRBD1	TGTGCCAGCAGTACCCAGGGACAGGGCCACTATGGCTACACCTTC	CASSTQGQGHYGYTF
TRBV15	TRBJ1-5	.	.	TGTGCCACCAGCAGAGATAAGGGGCAGAATCAGCCCCAGCATTTT	CATSRDKGQNQPQHF
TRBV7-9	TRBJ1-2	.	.	TGTGCCAGCAGCTTAATCAGGGGCCCGAGTGGCTACACCTTC	CASSLIRGPSGYTF
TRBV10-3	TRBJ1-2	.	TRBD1	TGTGCCACTCGGGACAGGGAAAGGGATGGCTACACCTTC	CATRDRERDGYTF
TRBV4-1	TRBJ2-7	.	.	TGCGCCAGCAGCCAAGAGAGGGAATCCCCCTACGAGCAGTACTTC	CASSQERESPYEQYF
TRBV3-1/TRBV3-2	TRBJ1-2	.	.	TGTGCCAGCAGCCAAGATTTGAGGGGAAGTGGCTACACCTTC	CASSQDLRGSGYTF
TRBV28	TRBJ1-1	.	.	TGTGCCAGCATCGATTCTGAAGCTTTCTTT	CASIDSEAFF
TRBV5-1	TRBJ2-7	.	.	TGCGCCAGCAGCCAGGCGGTAAACGAGCAGTACTTC	CASSQAVNEQYF
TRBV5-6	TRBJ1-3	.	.	TGTGCCAGCAGCGTGGTAGGGGGAGGCTCTGGAAACACCATATATTTT	CASSVVGGGSGNTIYF
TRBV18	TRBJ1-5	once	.	TGTGCCAGCTCACCCTCAAGTAGAAATAGCAATCAGCCCCAGCATTTT	CASSPSSRNSNQPQHF
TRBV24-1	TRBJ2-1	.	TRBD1	TGTGCCACCAGTGATTTAGGCGGGACAGGGGTGTACAATGAGCAGTTCTTC	CATSDLGGTGVYNEQFF
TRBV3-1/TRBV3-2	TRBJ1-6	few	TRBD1	TGTGCCAGCAGCCCCAGACAGGGGGATAATTCACCCCTCCACTTT	CASSPRQGDNSPLHF
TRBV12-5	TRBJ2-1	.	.	TGTGCTAGTGGTTTGGGCGGGGCAGGGATCAATGAGCAGTTCTTC	CASGLGGAGINEQFF
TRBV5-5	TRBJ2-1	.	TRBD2	TGTGCCAGCAGCCAGAGACTAGCGGGAGTGGGGAATGAGCAGTTCTTC	CASSQRLAGVGNEQFF
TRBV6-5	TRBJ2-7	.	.	TGTGCCAGCAGCGTCGTAGGGAAGCAGTACTTC	CASSVVGKQYF
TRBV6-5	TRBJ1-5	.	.	TGTGCCAGCAGGGCCTTGGGGCAGCACAATCAGCCCCAGCATTTT	CASRALGQHNQPQHF
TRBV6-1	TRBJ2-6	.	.	TGTGCCAGCAGTGAAGCCCTCTCTGGGGCCAACGTCCTGACTTTC	CASSEALSGANVLTF
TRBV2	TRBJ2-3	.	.	TGTGCCAGCAGCCTACTGGTAGATACGCAGTATTTT	CASSLLVDTQYF
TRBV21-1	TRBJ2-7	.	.	TGTGCCGCCGGATGGGAGCAGTACTTC	CAAGWEQYF
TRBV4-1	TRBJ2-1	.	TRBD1	TGCGCCAGCAGCCGAGCAGGGGGTCGACGCAATGAGCAGTTCTTC	CASSRAGGRRNEQFF
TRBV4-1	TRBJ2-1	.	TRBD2	TGCGCCAGCAGCCAAGTTGAGGGGACTAGCGAGCCCTACAATGAGCAGTTCTTC	CASSQVEGTSEPYNEQFF
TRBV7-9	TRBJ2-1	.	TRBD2	TGTGCCAGCAGCTTGGCTAGCGGGAGACTTAATGAGCAGTTCTTC	CASSLASGRLNEQFF
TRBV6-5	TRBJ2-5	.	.	TGTGCCAGCATGGAGCGGGTGGAGACCCAGTACTTC	CASMERVETQYF
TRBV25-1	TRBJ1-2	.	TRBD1	TGTGCCAGCAGTCGACAGGGGGCTGGCTACACCTTC	CASSRQGAGYTF
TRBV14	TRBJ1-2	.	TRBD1	TGTGCCAGCAGCCGGGACAGAACTTATGGCTACACCTTC	CASSRDRTYGYTF
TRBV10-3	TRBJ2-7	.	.	TGTGCCATCAGTGAGGACTCCAACTCCTACGAGCAGTACTTC	CAISEDSNSYEQYF